The T cell receptor (beta chain) under discussion was sequenced for a study of response to subunit inactivated influenza vaccine. MiXCR, applied by TCRdb to the RT-PCR reads, yields one record per CDR3 protein. The table shows hundreds of thousands of distinct CDR3 sequences, with over 25% occurring only once. The CDR3 totals 17 residues. V lost 0 bases to trimming and J lost 7 bases; unmatched junction nucleotides: 8. CDR1 MNHEY and CDR2 SVGAGI come from the germline V gene. This clonotype was counted between two and nine times. The sample in question was CD4+ T cells sorted from PBMCs, obtained about 5 days after vaccination. This chain joins TRBV6-5 and TRBJ2-3; 12 bases fit TRBD2. The receptor was isolated from a man aged 45-65 years who received an inactivated influenza vaccine. CDR3 amino acids: CASSYSTSGRVVHTQYF. The CDR3 coding sequence is TGTGCCAGCAGTTACTCGACTAGCGGGAGAGTGGTGCATACGCAGTATTTT.